The clone carrying this T cell receptor (beta chain) has only a few counts. As yet, its antigen is unknown. Germline V lookup: CDR1 SGHNT, CDR2 YYREEE (reference sequence). Trimming removed 2 bases from V and 2 bases from J; junction bases left unmatched: 6. CDR3 length: 16 residues. Use of 60 Vbeta and 13 Jbeta primers characterized the PCR. Generated by immunoSEQ multiplex PCR, the TCRdb table keeps only in-frame clones and is missing some. The sample holds around 140,000 clones, less than 80% seen once. The data originate from a study of cytomegalovirus exposure and HLA in healthy donors. Whole-study results and caveats: Common viral pathogens seemed to be connected with several of the most significant clusters, according to a later analysis. In a later analysis, an Asian-associated ancestry cluster reportedly showed fewer N-insertions than the roughly 700-donor mean. An analysis was carried out at a later point. It showed that HLA-associated TCR beta chains were more clonally expanded than equally common non-associated chains. Some V segments, TRBV6-2 and TRBV6-3 among them, were indistinguishable and were therefore excluded.

This sequence was found in a man between 50 and 59 years old in good health and CMV-seropositive. The specimen sequenced was PBMCs. The genes are TRBV5-4 and TRBJ2-7, with 11 nucleotides matching TRBD1. For the CDR3, the DNA is TGTGCCAGCAGCTTAGGTGGACAGGGGGCCACCTACGAGCAGTACTTC. Translated: CASSLGGQGATYEQYF.